Listed here is a single T cell receptor beta chain. Its specificity is unknown. The record originates from a study of primary melanoma T cells and metastatic recurrence. Study background: These T2 to T4 primary melanomas had thickness greater than 1 mm.

Sequencing was performed with immunoSEQ multiplex PCR; in TCRdb, only in-frame clones are kept and a portion is missing. Of some 100 clones in the sample, over 70% were seen once. Study-wide results and limits: The tumor T-cell fraction reportedly predicted progression-free survival independently of thickness, ulceration, mitotic rate and age. The authors suggested a successful antitumor T-cell response can exist in primary melanoma.

Primary melanoma in these patients was surgically resected but could recur metastatically. V was clipped by 5 bases and J by 3 bases; unmatched bases: 10. This CDR3 spans 17 amino acids. CDR1 is LNHDA, CDR2 SQIVND, per germline (reference sequence). The chain couples TRBV19 to TRBJ1-6; 7 nucleotides align to TRBD1. This TCR was recovered from a human donor with melanoma. The sample consisted of melanoma tumor tissue. The CDR3 here is CASSPRDRPYYNSPLHF. In DNA, the CDR3 is TGTGCCAGTAGTCCCAGGGACAGACCATACTATAATTCACCCCTCCACTTT. Filled out from reference TRBV19 and TRBJ1-6, the complete variable domain reads DGGITQSPKYLFRKEGQNVTLSCEQNLNHDAMYWYRQDPGQGLRLIYYSQIVNDFQKGDIAEGYSVSREKKESFPLTVTSAQKNPTAFYLCASSPRDRPYYNSPLHFGNGTRLTVT.